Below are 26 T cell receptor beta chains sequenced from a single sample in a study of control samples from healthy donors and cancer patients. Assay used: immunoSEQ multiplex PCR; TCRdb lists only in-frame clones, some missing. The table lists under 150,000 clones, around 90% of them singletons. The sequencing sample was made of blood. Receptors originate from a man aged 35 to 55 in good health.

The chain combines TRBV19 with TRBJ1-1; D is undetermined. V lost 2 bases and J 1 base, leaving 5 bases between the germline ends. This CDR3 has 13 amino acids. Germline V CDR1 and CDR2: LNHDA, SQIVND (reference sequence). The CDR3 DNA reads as TGTGCCAGTAGTATAATGGCGAACACTGAAGCTTTCTTT. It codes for CASSIMANTEAFF.

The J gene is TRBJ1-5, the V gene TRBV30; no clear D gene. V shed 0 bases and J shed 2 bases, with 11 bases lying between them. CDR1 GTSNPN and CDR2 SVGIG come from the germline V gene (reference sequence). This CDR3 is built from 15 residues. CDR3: CAWSVGPLGNQPQHF. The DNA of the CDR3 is TGTGCCTGGAGTGTCGGCCCTCTCGGCAATCAGCCCCAGCATTTT.

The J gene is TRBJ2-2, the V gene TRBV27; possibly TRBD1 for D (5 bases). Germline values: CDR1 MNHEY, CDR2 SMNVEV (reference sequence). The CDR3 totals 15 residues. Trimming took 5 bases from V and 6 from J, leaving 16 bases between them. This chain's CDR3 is CASSPNPGWAGELFF. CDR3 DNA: TGTGCCAGCAGTCCAAACCCAGGGTGGGCCGGGGAGCTGTTTTTT.

This chain's CDR3 is CASSELRESGTQYF. The CDR3 DNA reads TGTGCCAGTAGCGAATTGAGGGAGAGTGGGACCCAGTACTTC. The V and J genes are TRBV19 and TRBJ2-5; the D gene is possibly TRBD2 (5 bases). V lost 6 bases, J lost 7 bases, and 18 bases lay in between. The CDR3 is 14 residues long. In germline, CDR1 is LNHDA, CDR2 SQIVND (reference sequence).

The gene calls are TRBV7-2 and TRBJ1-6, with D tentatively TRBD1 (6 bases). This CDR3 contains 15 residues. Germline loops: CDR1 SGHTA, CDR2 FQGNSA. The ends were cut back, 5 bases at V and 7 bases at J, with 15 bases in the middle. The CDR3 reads CASSPNRVENSPLHF. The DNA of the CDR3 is TGTGCCAGCAGCCCAAACAGGGTTGAGAATTCACCCCTCCACTTT.

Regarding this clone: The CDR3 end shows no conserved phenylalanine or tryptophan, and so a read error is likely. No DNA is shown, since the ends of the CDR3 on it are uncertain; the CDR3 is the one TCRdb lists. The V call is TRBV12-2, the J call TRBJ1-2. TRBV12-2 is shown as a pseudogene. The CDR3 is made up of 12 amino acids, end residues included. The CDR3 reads CASRLAPIRRRI.

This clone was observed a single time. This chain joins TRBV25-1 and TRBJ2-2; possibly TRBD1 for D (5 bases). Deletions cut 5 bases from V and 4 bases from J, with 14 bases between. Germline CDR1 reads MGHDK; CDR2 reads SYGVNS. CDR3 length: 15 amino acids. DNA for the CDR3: TGTGCCAGCAGTACAGGAGAAGTTAGCACCGGGGAGCTGTTTTTT. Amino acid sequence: CASSTGEVSTGELFF.

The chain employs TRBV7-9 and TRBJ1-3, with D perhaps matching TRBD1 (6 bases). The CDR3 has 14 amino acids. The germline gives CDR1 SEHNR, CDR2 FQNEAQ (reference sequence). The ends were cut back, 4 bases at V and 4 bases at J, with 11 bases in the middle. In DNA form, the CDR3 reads TGTGCCAGCAGCTCCGGGACACCCGGAAACACCATATATTTT. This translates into CASSSGTPGNTIYF.

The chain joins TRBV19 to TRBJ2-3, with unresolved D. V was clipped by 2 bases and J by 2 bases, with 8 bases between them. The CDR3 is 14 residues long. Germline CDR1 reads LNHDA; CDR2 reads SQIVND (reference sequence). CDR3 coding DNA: TGTGCCAGTAGTATAATGGAACACACAGATACGCAGTATTTT. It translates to CASSIMEHTDTQYF.

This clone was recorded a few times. The CDR3 DNA sequence: TGTGCCAGCAGCTCAACTAGCGGGGGGGCATCCGATACGCAGTATTTT. This gives the protein CASSSTSGGASDTQYF. The gene calls are TRBV7-2 and TRBJ2-3; 13 nucleotides match TRBD2. V gave up 4 bases and J gave up 6 bases; unmatched junction bases: 7. This CDR3 is 16 amino acids long. Germline CDR1 reads SGHTA; CDR2 reads FQGNSA.

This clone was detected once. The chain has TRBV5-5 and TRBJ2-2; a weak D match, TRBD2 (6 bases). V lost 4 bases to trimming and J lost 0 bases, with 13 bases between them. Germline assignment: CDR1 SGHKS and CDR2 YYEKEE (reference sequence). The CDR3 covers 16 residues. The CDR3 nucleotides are TGTGCCAGCAGCCCGGGACTGAGACCGAACACCGGGGAGCTGTTTTTT. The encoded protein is CASSPGLRPNTGELFF.

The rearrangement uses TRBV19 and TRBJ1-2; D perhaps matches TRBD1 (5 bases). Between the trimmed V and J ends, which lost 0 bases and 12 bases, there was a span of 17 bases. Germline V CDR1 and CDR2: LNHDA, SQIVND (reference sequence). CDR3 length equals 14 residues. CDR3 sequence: CASSIDRRPRGHTF. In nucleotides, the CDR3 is TGTGCCAGTAGTATAGATCGGCGTCCGCGGGGCCACACCTTC.

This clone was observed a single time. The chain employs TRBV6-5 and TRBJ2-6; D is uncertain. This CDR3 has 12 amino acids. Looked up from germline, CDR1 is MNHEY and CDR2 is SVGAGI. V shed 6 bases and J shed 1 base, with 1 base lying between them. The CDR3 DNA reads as TGTGCCAGCAGATCTGGGGCCAACGTCCTGACTTTC. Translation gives CASRSGANVLTF.

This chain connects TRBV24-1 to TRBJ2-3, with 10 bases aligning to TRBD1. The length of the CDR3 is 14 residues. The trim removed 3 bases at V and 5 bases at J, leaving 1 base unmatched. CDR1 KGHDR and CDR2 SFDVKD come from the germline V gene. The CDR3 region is CATSDGTGVDTQYF. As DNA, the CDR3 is TGTGCCACCAGTGATGGGACAGGGGTAGATACGCAGTATTTT.

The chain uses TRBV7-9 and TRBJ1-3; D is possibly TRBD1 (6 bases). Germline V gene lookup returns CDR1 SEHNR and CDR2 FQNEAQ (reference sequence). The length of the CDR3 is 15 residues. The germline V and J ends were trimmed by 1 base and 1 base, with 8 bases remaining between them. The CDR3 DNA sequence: TGTGCCAGCAGCTTAGGGGGGGCATCTGGAAACACCATATATTTT. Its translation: CASSLGGASGNTIYF.

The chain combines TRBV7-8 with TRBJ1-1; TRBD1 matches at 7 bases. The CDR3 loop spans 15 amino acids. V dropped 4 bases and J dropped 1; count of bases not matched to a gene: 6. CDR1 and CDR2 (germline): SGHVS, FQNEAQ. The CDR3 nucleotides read TGTGCCAGCAGCTCGACCAGGGGGACGAACACTGAAGCTTTCTTT. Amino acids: CASSSTRGTNTEAFF.

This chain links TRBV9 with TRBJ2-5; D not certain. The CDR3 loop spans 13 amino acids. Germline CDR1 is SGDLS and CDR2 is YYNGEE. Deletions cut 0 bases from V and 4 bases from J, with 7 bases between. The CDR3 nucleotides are TGTGCCAGCAGCGTAGATGTGGGAGAGACCCAGTACTTC. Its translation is CASSVDVGETQYF.

CDR3 sequence (DNA): TGTGCCAGCAGTTTACGACAGGGAGGTGAAAAACTGTTTTTT. It translates to CASSLRQGGEKLFF. The gene calls are TRBV27 and TRBJ1-4; 7 nucleotides align to TRBD1. Germline V gene data show CDR1 as MNHEY and CDR2 as SMNVEV (reference sequence). The CDR3 runs 14 residues. With 2 bases clipped from V and 7 bases from J, the junction kept 4 bases outside the gene matches.

The CDR3 loop reads CASSPPASGEYEQYF. The CDR3 coding sequence is TGTGCCAGCAGCCCGCCGGCTAGCGGGGAATACGAGCAGTACTTC. The chain links TRBV6-5 to TRBJ2-7; 9 nucleotides match TRBD2. CDR1 MNHEY and CDR2 SVGAGI come from the germline V gene. The junction had 10 bases not matched to a gene; V was cut back by 6 bases and J by 4 bases. The CDR3 loop spans 15 amino acids.

The CDR3 protein is CASSAVAGEVNEQFF. As DNA, the CDR3 is TGTGCCAGCAGTGCGGTAGCGGGGGAGGTCAATGAGCAGTTCTTC. This chain joins TRBV2 and TRBJ2-1; 9 nucleotides line up with TRBD2. V lost 4 bases and J lost 6; bases outside the gene matches: 7. CDR3 length: 15 residues. Germline-derived CDR1 and CDR2 are SNHLY and FYNNEI. Full variable domain (outside the CDR3, taken from reference TRBV2 and TRBJ2-1): EPEVTQTPSHQVTQMGQEVILRCVPISNHLYFYWYRQILGQKVEFLVSFYNNEISEKSEIFDDQFSVERPDGSNFTLKIRSTKLEDSAMYFCASSAVAGEVNEQFFGPGTRLTVL.

CDR3 sequence: CASSFGQARGQPQHF. CDR3 DNA sequence: TGTGCCAGCAGCTTCGGACAGGCCAGGGGGCAGCCCCAGCATTTT. The rearrangement joins TRBV19 to TRBJ1-5, with 7 bases that match TRBD1. From germline, CDR1 is LNHDA and CDR2 SQIVND (reference sequence). The CDR3 loop spans 15 amino acids. V shed 9 bases, J shed 7 bases, and the junction held 15 bases outside the gene matches.

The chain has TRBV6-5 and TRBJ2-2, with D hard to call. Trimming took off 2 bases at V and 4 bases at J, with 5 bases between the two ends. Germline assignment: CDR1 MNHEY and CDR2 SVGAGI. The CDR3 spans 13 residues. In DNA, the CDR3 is TGTGCCAGCAGTTACGAAAGCACCGGGGAGCTGTTTTTT. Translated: CASSYESTGELFF.

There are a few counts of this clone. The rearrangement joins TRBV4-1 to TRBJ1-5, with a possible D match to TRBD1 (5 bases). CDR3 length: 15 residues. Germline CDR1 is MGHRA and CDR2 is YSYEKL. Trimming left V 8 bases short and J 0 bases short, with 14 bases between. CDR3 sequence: CASAREGVSNQPQHF. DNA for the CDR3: TGCGCCAGCGCCAGAGAAGGGGTTAGCAATCAGCCCCAGCATTTT.

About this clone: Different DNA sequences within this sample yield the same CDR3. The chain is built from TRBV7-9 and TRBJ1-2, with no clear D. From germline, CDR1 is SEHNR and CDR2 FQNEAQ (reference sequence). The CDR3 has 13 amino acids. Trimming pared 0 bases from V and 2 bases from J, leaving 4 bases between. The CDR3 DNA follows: TGTGCCAGCAGCTTAGCGGGCAACTATGGCTACACCTTC. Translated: CASSLAGNYGYTF.

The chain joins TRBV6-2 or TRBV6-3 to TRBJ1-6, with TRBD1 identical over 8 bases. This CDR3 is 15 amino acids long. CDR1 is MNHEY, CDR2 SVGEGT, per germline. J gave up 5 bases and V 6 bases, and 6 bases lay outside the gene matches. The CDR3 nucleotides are TGTGCCAGCAGCAACAGGGGGAGCAATAATTCACCCCTCCACTTT. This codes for CASSNRGSNNSPLHF.

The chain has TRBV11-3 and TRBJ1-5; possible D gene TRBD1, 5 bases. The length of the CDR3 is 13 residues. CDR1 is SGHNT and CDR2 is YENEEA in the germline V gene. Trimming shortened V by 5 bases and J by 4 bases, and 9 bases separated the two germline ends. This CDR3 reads CASSPGQNQPQHF. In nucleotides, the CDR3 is TGTGCCAGCAGCCCTGGACAAAATCAGCCCCAGCATTTT.